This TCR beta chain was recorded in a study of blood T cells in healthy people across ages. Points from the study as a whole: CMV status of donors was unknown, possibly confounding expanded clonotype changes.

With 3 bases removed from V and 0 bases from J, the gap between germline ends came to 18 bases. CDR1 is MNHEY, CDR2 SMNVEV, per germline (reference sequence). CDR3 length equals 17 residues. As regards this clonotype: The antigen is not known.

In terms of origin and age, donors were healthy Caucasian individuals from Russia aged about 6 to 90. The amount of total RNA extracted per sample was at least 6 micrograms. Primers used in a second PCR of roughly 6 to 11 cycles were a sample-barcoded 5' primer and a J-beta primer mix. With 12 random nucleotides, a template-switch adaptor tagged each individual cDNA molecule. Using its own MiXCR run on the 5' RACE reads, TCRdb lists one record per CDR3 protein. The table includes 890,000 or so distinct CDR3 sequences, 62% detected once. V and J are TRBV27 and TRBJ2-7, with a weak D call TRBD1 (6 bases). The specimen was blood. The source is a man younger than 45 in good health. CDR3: CASSLDPGTPRSYEQYF. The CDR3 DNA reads TGTGCCAGCAGTTTGGACCCCGGGACACCCCGCTCCTACGAGCAGTACTTC.